The rows below give T cell receptor beta chains drawn from one sample of a study of blood T cell repertoires in COVID-19. The protocol was immunoSEQ multiplex PCR, while the TCRdb copy is restricted to in-frame clones and leaves out a portion. The top ten clones hold more than 1.1% of a sample with over 250,000 clones, approximately 84% of them seen once. The sequenced sample was peripheral blood. Source of these receptors: a human donor with COVID-19, enrolled during active disease. The donor label of this sample is uncertain. The CDR3 runs from the conserved cysteine through the conserved F or W.

>TRBV5-8|17
CASSHLWAGGISNEQFF
>TRBV2|14
CASSPQTSTDTQYF
>TRBV9|16
CASSPNRDRGQETQYF
>TRBV7-3|17
CASSPLGGSANTGELFF
>TRBV28|19
CASKGGRVGALPSTDTQYF
>TRBV27|14
CASSSLTGGETQYF
>TRBV27|16
CASSPLAGSFYNEQFF
>TRBV28|17
CASSMIQSPGGDQPQHF
>TRBV28|14
CASSPVRRNTEAFF
>TRBV5-1|15
CASSLYFQGTGELFF
>TRBV19|13
CASSMGGGQPQHF
>TRBV7-8|15
CASSLGRPSNQPQHF
>TRBV23-1|13
CASSQRGRYGYTF
>TRBV30|12
CAWTPNPYGYTF
>TRBV27|13
CASSLNRNSPLHF
>TRBV15|15
CATSRDPLNTGELFF
>TRBV9|17
CASSVGRSAAFGDEQFF
>TRBV19|14
CASSLTRVDYGYTF
>TRBV24-1|15
CATSDPRTGEGEQYF
>TRBV9|14
CASSAYSGANVLTF
>TRBV30|13
CAWSPDRGSEQYF
>TRBV5-8|17
CASSTGTSAPSYNEQFF
>TRBV11-3|16
CASSLDGLAGYNEQFF